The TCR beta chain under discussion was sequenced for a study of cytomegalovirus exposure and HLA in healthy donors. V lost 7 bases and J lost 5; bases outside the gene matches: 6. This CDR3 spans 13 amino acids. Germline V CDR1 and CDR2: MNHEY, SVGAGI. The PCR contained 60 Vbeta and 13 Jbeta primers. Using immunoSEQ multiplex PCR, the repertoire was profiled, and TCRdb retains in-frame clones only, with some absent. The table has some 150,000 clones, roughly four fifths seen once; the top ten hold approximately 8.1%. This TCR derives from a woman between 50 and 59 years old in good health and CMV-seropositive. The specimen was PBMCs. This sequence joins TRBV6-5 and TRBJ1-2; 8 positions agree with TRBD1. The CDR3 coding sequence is TGTGCCAGCACCCACGACAGGGGTTATGGCTACACCTTC. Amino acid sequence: CASTHDRGYGYTF.